This TCR beta chain came from a study of T cells in Graves' hyperthyroidism and ophthalmopathy. Turning to the study itself: Staff took peripheral blood when the initial diagnosis was made, before any treatment began. Study-wide findings and caveats: Ophthalmopathy and stable hyperthyroidism were separated by a 13 V-J model.

This clonotype is a singleton in its sample. The antigen is not known. Amplification targeted TCR beta CDR3 regions from RNA transcripts. The TCR CDR3 first-round RT-PCR relied on the HTBI primer set. TCRdb used MiXCR to reprocess the multiplex PCR reads, holding one entry per CDR3 protein. Of hundreds of thousands of distinct CDR3 sequences listed, just under 20% are singletons. CDR3 length: 13 residues. The V gene lost 7 bases and the J gene lost 6 bases, with 10 bases spanning the gap. Per the germline V gene, CDR1 is LNHDA and CDR2 is SQIVND (reference sequence). The clonotype comes from a man aged 35 to 55 with Graves' ophthalmopathy. This chain joins TRBV19 and TRBJ1-6; weak D call: TRBD1 (6 bases). Specimen: blood. The CDR3 nucleotides are TGTGCCAGTAACTCGGGGGCTAATTCACCCCTCCACTTT. Residues: CASNSGANSPLHF.